These 8 T cell receptor beta chains were all obtained from the same sample, sequenced in a study of human T cells and chemical hapten exposure. From the RACE reads, TCRdb called clonotypes with MiXCR, one entry per CDR3 protein. Of 350,000 to 450,000 distinct CDR3 sequences listed, 4.5% to 6% are singletons. This sample's time point: pre-sensitization, week 0. Treatment noted: therapeutic diphenylcyclopropenone sensitization with weekly scalp DPC. Material: whole blood, obtained in connection with sensitization to the hapten diphenylcyclopropenone (DPC). The origin of the receptors is a woman aged 45-59 years with alopecia areata. Some clones in this sample may be carry-over from other donors' samples.

This clonotype was counted a few times. This chain uses TRBV9 with TRBJ2-7, with D possibly matching TRBD1 (5 bases). CDR1 is SGDLS, CDR2 YYNGEE, per germline. The CDR3 is 15 amino acids. The germline V and J ends were trimmed by 7 bases and 7 bases, with 24 bases remaining between them. The CDR3 region is CASGPSGAGRREQYF. CDR3 bases: TGTGCCAGCGGGCCTTCTGGGGCAGGAAGGCGGGAGCAGTACTTC.

The genes are TRBV2 and TRBJ1-3; D call uncertain. Germline assignment: CDR1 SNHLY and CDR2 FYNNEI. V was shortened by 6 bases and J by 4 bases, with 4 bases between the two germline ends. The CDR3 runs 11 residues. CDR3 region: CASRQGNTIYF. CDR3 nucleotides: TGTGCCAGCAGGCAGGGAAACACCATATATTTT.

This clonotype was seen a few times. V usage is TRBV27 and J usage is TRBJ1-6, with no clear D. V was shortened by 4 bases and J by 10 bases, with 11 bases between the two germline ends. This CDR3 is built from 13 residues. In germline, CDR1 is MNHEY, CDR2 SMNVEV (reference sequence). This chain's CDR3 is CASSYGSASPLHF. The CDR3 region has the DNA TGTGCCAGCAGTTACGGTTCTGCCTCACCCCTCCACTTT.

This clonotype turned up a few times. CDR3 sequence: CASSPKGNEQFF. In nucleotides, the CDR3 is TGTGCCAGCAGCCCGAAGGGCAATGAGCAGTTCTTC. The chain employs TRBV7-9 and TRBJ2-1, with D uncertain. Trimming took off 5 bases at V and 6 bases at J, with 8 bases between the two ends. The CDR3 is 12 residues long. The germline gives CDR1 SEHNR, CDR2 FQNEAQ (reference sequence).

The J gene is TRBJ2-3, the V gene TRBV7-6; weak D call: TRBD1 (6 bases). The CDR3 runs 14 residues. Per the germline V gene, CDR1 is SGHVS and CDR2 is FNYEAQ. V lost 5 bases and J lost 10, with 19 bases in between. The CDR3 reads CASSRPAEGGAQYF. CDR3 DNA: TGTGCCAGCAGCCGCCCAGCGGAAGGGGGAGCGCAGTATTTT.

This clonotype was recorded many times. V and J are TRBV6-5 and TRBJ1-2; the D is unclear. Germline loops: CDR1 MNHEY, CDR2 SVGAGI. The V end was cut by 2 bases, the J end by 5 bases, with 9 bases between. This CDR3 comprises 13 residues. CDR3 nucleotide sequence: TGTGCCAGCAGTTACAAGGCCCTTTATGGCTACACCTTC. It specifies CASSYKALYGYTF.

The table lists this clonotype with many counts. The chain uses TRBV28 and TRBJ2-4; unclear D gene. The CDR3 is 12 residues long. Germline CDR1 reads MDHEN; CDR2 reads SYDVKM. Trimming took 6 bases from V and 15 from J, leaving 18 bases between them. For the CDR3, the DNA is TGTGCCAGCAGCGAAGGGATGTCGTCGGCGTACTTC. This sequence encodes CASSEGMSSAYF.

This clonotype was detected only a few times. The genes are TRBV20-1 and TRBJ2-1, with 11 bases lining up with TRBD2. The V gene's germline CDR1 is DFQATT and CDR2 SNEGSKA (reference sequence). The ends lost 0 bases at V and 8 bases at J; junction bases unmatched: 6. There are 15 residues in the CDR3. CDR3 sequence: CSARDGSGGVDEQFF. CDR3 sequence (DNA): TGCAGTGCTAGAGATGGTAGCGGGGGGGTTGATGAGCAGTTCTTC.